The source of this T cell receptor beta chain is a study of T cell repertoires in cytomegalovirus infection. Study context: Indicated by public TCR beta signatures were CMV infection and matching HLA type.

The CDR3 is made up of 13 amino acids. Trimming shortened V by 7 bases and J by 4 bases, and 14 bases separated the two germline ends. Germline V gene data show CDR1 as SQVTM and CDR2 as ANQGSEA. Study results and caveats: HLA-C-restricted TCR beta clonotypes specific for CMV led the ex vivo response.

TCRdb re-called the reads through MiXCR, storing one row per CDR3 protein. This repertoire shows roughly 640,000 distinct CDR3 sequences, less than 25% found once; its top ten account for 8%. This clonotype came up a few times. Its specificity is unknown. Specimen: CD8+ T cells from PBMCs. The TCR comes from a human donor in good health (CMV status not recorded). Some clones in this sample may be carry-over from other donors' samples. The V gene is TRBV29-1, the J gene TRBJ2-1; TRBD2 is a possible D gene (6 bases). CDR3 region: CSAGVGGYNEQFF. CDR3 sequence (DNA): TGCAGCGCTGGGGTCGGGGGTTACAATGAGCAGTTCTTC.